This T cell receptor beta chain originates from a study of cytomegalovirus exposure and HLA in healthy donors. Across the whole study: A preliminary data release comprised tens of millions of unique TCRs obtained from HLA-typed donors.

Turning to this clone: Its specificity is not known.

Both 60 Vbeta primers and 13 Jbeta primers went into the PCR. Profiling relied on immunoSEQ multiplex PCR, and the TCRdb table lists in-frame clones only, not all of them. The sample gives about 160,000 clones, around 76% of which show up once; approximately 2% is in the top ten. Whole-study results and caveats: Across donors, most TCRs were seen rarely, yet some public ones were widespread.

The sample taken for sequencing was PBMCs. The receptor was isolated from a female donor in good health and CMV-seronegative.

As DNA, the CDR3 is TGTGCCAGCTTGGGGACAGCCGAAAAACTGTTTTTT. Protein sequence: CASLGTAEKLFF. J is TRBJ1-4 and V is TRBV18, with TRBD1 matching over 7 bases. With V trimmed by 7 bases and J by 8 bases, 4 bases remained unmatched. CDR3 length equals 12 residues. Germline V lookup: CDR1 KGHSH, CDR2 LQKENI.